These 13 T cell receptor beta chains share one sample of origin, sequenced in a study of a mutant IDH1 vaccine in newly diagnosed glioma (dated by TCRdb to about 2021). Reading the label with the study, this specimen's time point is: week 11, during vaccination. Each vaccine dose, consisting of 300 ug of a 20-mer mutant IDH1 peptide in Montanide, was administered subcutaneously with topical imiquimod. Library construction relied on the immunoSEQ multiplex PCR assay. Drawn from immuneACCESS, this table holds only the in-frame rearrangements with V and J called that TCRdb kept. Clones are partly lost; checked studies trace under half to an unresolved V gene and leave the rest unexplained. In this sample the table shows roughly 70,000 clones, less than 85% of which occur a single time. The ten top clones hold roughly 9.5% of the sample. Antigen specificity for these receptors is unknown. Specimen: PBMCs, collected from a glioma patient whose treatment included an IDH1 peptide vaccine. These receptors were collected from a woman aged 50 to 60 with glioma.

This sequence joins TRBV9 and TRBJ2-5; D gene uncertain. This CDR3 region has 13 residues. Looked up from germline, CDR1 is SGDLS and CDR2 is YYNGEE. Trimming left V 4 bases short and J 5 bases short, with 12 bases between. CDR3 bases: TGTGCCAGCAGCTCAGTGGGTAGGGAGACCCAGTACTTC. Protein: CASSSVGRETQYF.

The gene calls are TRBV29-1 and TRBJ2-3, with D unresolved. CDR3 length: 11 residues. Trimming took 3 bases from V and 2 from J, leaving 3 bases between them. Per the germline V gene, CDR1 is SQVTM and CDR2 is ANQGSEA. The DNA of the CDR3 is TGCAGCGTTGACACCACAGATACGCAGTATTTT. This gives the protein CSVDTTDTQYF.

The chain links TRBV5-1 to TRBJ1-2; maybe TRBD1 (6 bases). The CDR3 totals 14 residues. V gave up 4 bases and J gave up 2 bases, with 12 bases separating them. From germline, CDR1 is SGHRS and CDR2 YFSETQ. DNA of the CDR3: TGCGCCAGCAGCCACGGACAGTTAAACTATGGCTACACCTTC. Translation gives CASSHGQLNYGYTF.

The V call is TRBV6-1, the J call TRBJ1-1, with 10 bases aligning to TRBD1. V gave up 10 bases and J gave up 4 bases; unmatched junction bases: 12. Germline V CDR1 and CDR2: MNHNS, SASEGT. The CDR3 length is 15 residues. CDR3 DNA sequence: TGTGCCACCAACCGGGACAGGGGCCGGGGCACTGAAGCTTTCTTT. The encoded protein is CATNRDRGRGTEAFF.

The V and J genes are TRBV19 and TRBJ2-3, with 8 bases aligning to TRBD2. The CDR3 totals 15 residues. V lost 5 bases and J lost 2; bases outside the gene matches: 6. Germline loops: CDR1 LNHDA, CDR2 SQIVND (reference sequence). The CDR3 DNA reads TGTGCCAGTAGTGTGAATAGCGGGGACACAGATACGCAGTATTTT. This translates into CASSVNSGDTDTQYF.

There are a few counts of this clone. The chain links TRBV5-1 to TRBJ2-2, with D possibly TRBD1 on 5 matching bases. From germline, CDR1 is SGHRS and CDR2 YFSETQ. This CDR3 has 13 residues. The germline V and J ends were trimmed by 4 bases and 11 bases, with 15 bases remaining between them. As DNA, the CDR3 is TGCGCCAGCAGCGGATCAGGGTATGCTGAGCTGTTTTTT. This gives the protein CASSGSGYAELFF.

This clone was seen just once. The chain links TRBV4-1 to TRBJ2-1; D not certain. Germline values: CDR1 MGHRA, CDR2 YSYEKL. Trimming pared 0 bases from V and 7 bases from J, leaving 4 bases between. This CDR3 contains 12 residues. The CDR3 sequence: CASSQEGNEQFF. The DNA of the CDR3 is TGCGCCAGCAGCCAAGAAGGGAATGAGCAGTTCTTC.

The CDR3 coding sequence is TGTGCCAGCTCGCGGCGGGCCGGACAGGGAGGTCAGCCCCAGCATTTT. Amino acids: CASSRRAGQGGQPQHF. The V gene is TRBV18, the J gene TRBJ1-5; 8 bases match TRBD1. CDR3 length equals 16 residues. The J segment lost 6 bases and the V segment lost 6 bases, leaving 13 bases of the junction unmatched. Germline assignment: CDR1 KGHSH and CDR2 LQKENI.

The chain is built from TRBV19 and TRBJ2-5; no definite D call. V dropped 6 bases and J dropped 1 base, with 18 bases sitting between them. The CDR3 contains 16 residues. The V gene's germline CDR1 is LNHDA and CDR2 SQIVND (reference sequence). CDR3 sequence: CASSNTRLRIQETQYF. CDR3 coding DNA: TGTGCCAGTAGCAATACCCGATTGAGAATCCAAGAGACCCAGTACTTC.

The chain links TRBV5-4 to TRBJ1-1; 7 bases line up with TRBD1. Per the germline V gene, CDR1 is SGHNT and CDR2 is YYREEE (reference sequence). This CDR3 spans 14 amino acids. J was trimmed by 4 bases and V by 0 bases; bases with no gene match: 3. This CDR3 is CASSLGGGGTEAFF. CDR3 nucleotides: TGTGCCAGCAGCTTGGGAGGGGGCGGCACTGAAGCTTTCTTT.

The J gene is TRBJ2-3, the V gene TRBV28, with D unresolved. This CDR3 is 14 amino acids long. Between the trimmed V and J ends, which lost 3 bases and 6 bases, there was a span of 13 bases. Germline V gene data show CDR1 as MDHEN and CDR2 as SYDVKM. The CDR3 coding sequence is TGTGCCAGCAGTTTTAGCCACTCCCGGGATACGCAGTATTTT. Its translation is CASSFSHSRDTQYF.

The chain recombines TRBV11-2 with TRBJ2-7, with TRBD1 matching over 10 bases. The CDR3 contains 15 residues. J was trimmed by 4 bases and V by 1 base; bases with no gene match: 4. Looked up from germline, CDR1 is SGHAT and CDR2 is FQNNGV. The DNA for the CDR3 is TGTGCCAGCAGCTTAGCGGGACAGGGGTCGTACGAGCAGTACTTC. Protein: CASSLAGQGSYEQYF.

The chain has TRBV7-2 and TRBJ2-7; tentative D call: TRBD2 (7 bases). CDR1 SGHTA and CDR2 FQGNSA come from the germline V gene. V was trimmed by 2 bases and J by 4 bases, leaving 12 bases between them. The CDR3 runs to 14 residues. CDR3 bases: TGTGCCAGCAGCTTATGGGGAGGGGGTTACGAGCAGTACTTC. Protein: CASSLWGGGYEQYF.